This T cell receptor beta chain came from a study of blood T cell repertoires in COVID-19. At the level of the study: COVID-19 samples from acute and convalescent phases originated in the United States, Italy and Spain. Sources were T cells, B-cell-depleted T cells, or PBMCs; the material itself was cDNA or gDNA.

In the original workflow: Estimation of nucleated cell counts relied on the amplification of reference gene primers. Sequencing used immunoSEQ multiplex PCR; TCRdb keeps in-frame clones, though not all of them. V, J and clone size are those of that table, while D and trimming were read from the DNA. The table includes fewer than 65,000 clones, over 75% detected once. The length of the CDR3 is 16 residues. The V gene end was trimmed by 2 bases and the J gene end by 0 bases; junction bases not matched to a gene: 5. CDR1 and CDR2 (germline): SGHKS, YYEKEE (reference sequence). This chain joins TRBV5-5 and TRBJ1-2, with TRBD1 matching over 9 bases. The specimen was peripheral blood. The receptor was isolated from a man aged 55 to 69 with acute or convalescent COVID-19. The CDR3, as DNA: TGTGCCAGCAGCTTAGGGACAGGGATAGCTAACTATGGCTACACCTTC. Amino acids: CASSLGTGIANYGYTF.